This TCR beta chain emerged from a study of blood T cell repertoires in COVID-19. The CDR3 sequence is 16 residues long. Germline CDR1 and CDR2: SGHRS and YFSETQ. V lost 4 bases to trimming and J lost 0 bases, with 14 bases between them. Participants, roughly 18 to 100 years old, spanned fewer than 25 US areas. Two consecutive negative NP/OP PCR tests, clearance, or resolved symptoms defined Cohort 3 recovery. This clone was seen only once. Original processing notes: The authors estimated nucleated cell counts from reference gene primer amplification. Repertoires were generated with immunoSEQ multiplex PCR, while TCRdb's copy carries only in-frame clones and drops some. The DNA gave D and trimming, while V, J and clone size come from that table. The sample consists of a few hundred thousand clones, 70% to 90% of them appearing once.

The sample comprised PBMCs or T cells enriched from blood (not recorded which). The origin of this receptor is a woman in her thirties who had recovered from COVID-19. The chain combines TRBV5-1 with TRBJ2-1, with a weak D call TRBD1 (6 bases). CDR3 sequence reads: CASSPGGSSSYNEQFF. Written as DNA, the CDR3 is TGCGCCAGCAGCCCTGGGGGCTCGAGCTCCTACAATGAGCAGTTCTTC.